Each of the 32 T cell receptor beta chains below was sequenced from the same sample in a study of blood T cell repertoires in COVID-19. Data came from immunoSEQ multiplex PCR; TCRdb stores just in-frame clones and leaves some out. The profile shows 150,000 or so clones, 84% of them singletons. The sequenced sample consisted of peripheral blood. Source of these receptors: a woman aged 55-69 years with acute or convalescent COVID-19.

The chain combines TRBV28 with TRBJ1-2; D unclear. V lost 3 bases, J lost 3 bases, and 14 bases lay in between. CDR1 and CDR2 (germline): MDHEN, SYDVKM. This CDR3 is 15 amino acids long. The CDR3 sequence is CASSFPIGGHYGYTF. The CDR3 DNA follows: TGTGCCAGCAGTTTCCCAATTGGAGGGCACTATGGCTACACCTTC.

V usage is TRBV5-6 and J usage is TRBJ1-5; maybe TRBD1 (6 bases). Looked up from germline, CDR1 is SGHDT and CDR2 is YYEEEE. This CDR3 comprises 13 residues. V gave up 4 bases and J gave up 3 bases, with 8 bases separating them. The CDR3 reads CASSTGINQPQHF. In DNA form, the CDR3 reads TGTGCCAGCAGCACAGGGATCAATCAGCCCCAGCATTTT.

The J gene is TRBJ1-5, the V gene TRBV19; D ambiguous. The ends were cut back, 7 bases at V and 7 bases at J, with 14 bases in the middle. The V gene's germline CDR1 is LNHDA and CDR2 SQIVND (reference sequence). The CDR3 has 13 amino acids. DNA for the CDR3: TGTGCCAGTACCGGGTTAACCCCCCAGCCCCAGCATTTT. Amino acid sequence: CASTGLTPQPQHF.

The chain couples TRBV11-3 to TRBJ2-1; 9 positions agree with TRBD2. The CDR3 spans 13 residues. V dropped 5 bases and J dropped 7; count of bases not matched to a gene: 3. CDR1 SGHNT and CDR2 YENEEA come from the germline V gene. CDR3 protein: CASSPGLANEQFF. For the CDR3, the DNA is TGTGCCAGCAGCCCCGGACTAGCGAATGAGCAGTTCTTC.

The rearrangement links TRBV19 to TRBJ1-2; 9 bases are shared with TRBD1. CDR1 and CDR2 from the germline V gene are LNHDA and SQIVND (reference sequence). With 3 bases clipped from V and 7 bases from J, the junction kept 12 bases outside the gene matches. The CDR3 is made up of 16 amino acids. This CDR3 is CASSIAQGTGYSGYTF. CDR3 bases: TGTGCCAGTAGTATTGCCCAGGGGACAGGGTACTCTGGCTACACCTTC.

The chain couples TRBV9 to TRBJ1-6, with D tentatively TRBD1 (5 bases). The V end was cut by 7 bases, the J end by 8 bases, with 13 bases between. The CDR3 consists of 13 residues. Germline assignment: CDR1 SGDLS and CDR2 YYNGEE. Here the CDR3 DNA reads TGTGCCAGCGGGACTGCGACGGATTCACCCCTCCACTTT. This gives the protein CASGTATDSPLHF.

V gene TRBV6-2 or TRBV6-3 combines with J gene TRBJ2-7; D is unresolved. Germline V gene lookup returns CDR1 MNHEY and CDR2 SVGEGT. Trimming removed 1 base at V and 0 bases at J, with 4 bases between. The CDR3 totals 13 residues. The CDR3, as DNA: TGTGCCAGCAGTTACTTCAACTCCTACGAGCAGTACTTC. It is translated as CASSYFNSYEQYF.

V gene TRBV4-1 combines with J gene TRBJ2-4, with TRBD1 matching over 8 bases. CDR3 size: 18 residues. The junction had 13 bases not matched to a gene; V was cut back by 1 base and J by 5 bases. Germline V lookup: CDR1 MGHRA, CDR2 YSYEKL. The CDR3 loop reads CASSQGFLRTGTENIQYF. The CDR3 nucleotides are TGCGCCAGCAGCCAAGGGTTTTTGCGGACAGGGACCGAAAACATTCAGTACTTC.

This chain connects TRBV4-1 to TRBJ2-3, with TRBD2 as a possible D gene (7 bases). Trimming pared 0 bases from V and 6 bases from J, leaving 13 bases between. The CDR3 consists of 15 residues. Per the germline V gene, CDR1 is MGHRA and CDR2 is YSYEKL. The CDR3 DNA sequence: TGCGCCAGCAGCCAAGAGCGGGGGCGCGGGGATACGCAGTATTTT. As protein: CASSQERGRGDTQYF.

This clone was counted only a few times. V usage is TRBV30 and J usage is TRBJ1-1; the D is unclear. Germline V gives CDR1 GTSNPN, CDR2 SVGIG (reference sequence). The CDR3 is 16 residues long. The V gene lost 0 bases and the J gene lost 4 bases, with 18 bases spanning the gap. In DNA form, the CDR3 reads TGTGCCTGGAGTGTAAAACCGGGCCGGGGTGCCACTGAAGCTTTCTTT. Protein product: CAWSVKPGRGATEAFF.

This chain joins TRBV5-4 and TRBJ1-1; D perhaps matches TRBD1 (6 bases). Trimming left V 6 bases short and J 7 bases short, with 25 bases between. Germline assignment: CDR1 SGHNT and CDR2 YYREEE (reference sequence). The CDR3 runs to 16 residues. This chain's CDR3 is CASTRGTGWRLSEAFF. The CDR3 DNA reads TGTGCCAGCACGAGAGGTACAGGGTGGCGGTTGAGTGAAGCTTTCTTT.

This clone showed up just a few times. The DNA of the CDR3 is TGTGCCAGCAGTTATGGCGGGAGGGCATACAATGAGCAGTTCTTC. Translating it yields CASSYGGRAYNEQFF. The chain recombines TRBV6-2 or TRBV6-3 with TRBJ2-1, with 9 positions matching TRBD2. The junction had 4 bases not matched to a gene; V was cut back by 3 bases and J by 4 bases. Germline V gene data show CDR1 as MNHEY and CDR2 as SVGEGT. The CDR3 runs 15 residues.

The chain joins TRBV20-1 to TRBJ2-7; D may be TRBD1 (5 bases). The CDR3 totals 14 residues. The germline V and J ends were trimmed by 3 bases and 1 base, with 13 bases remaining between them. From germline, CDR1 is DFQATT and CDR2 SNEGSKA (reference sequence). The CDR3 here is CSASSGILSYEQYF. The CDR3 DNA follows: TGCAGTGCTAGTTCAGGGATTCTTTCCTACGAGCAGTACTTC.

The genes are TRBV4-1 and TRBJ2-4; 7 nucleotides match TRBD1. Germline V lookup: CDR1 MGHRA, CDR2 YSYEKL. There are 14 residues in the CDR3. Losses at the gene ends were 1 base for V and 9 bases for J; bases not matched to a gene: 6. The CDR3 reads CASSQVQGLGIQYF. The CDR3 region has the DNA TGCGCCAGCAGCCAAGTACAGGGGCTGGGCATTCAGTACTTC.

The V and J genes are TRBV6-5 and TRBJ2-1; D is perhaps TRBD1 (6 bases). Germline values: CDR1 MNHEY, CDR2 SVGAGI. V dropped 6 bases and J dropped 8 bases, with 17 bases sitting between them. The CDR3 is 14 residues long. CDR3 amino acids: CASSYDGTRDEQFF. The DNA of the CDR3 is TGTGCCAGCAGCTACGACGGGACACGGGATGAGCAGTTCTTC.

This clone was counted between two and nine times. The V call is TRBV27, the J call TRBJ1-1, with D maybe TRBD1 (6 bases). This CDR3 region has 17 residues. V was cut by 2 bases and J by 5 bases, with 21 bases left in between. Germline V CDR1 and CDR2: MNHEY, SMNVEV (reference sequence). CDR3 loop: CASSLNRVRRGGTEAFF. CDR3 nucleotides: TGTGCCAGCAGTTTAAACAGGGTGCGCCGGGGGGGTACTGAAGCTTTCTTT.

The chain recombines TRBV5-1 with TRBJ2-1, with D maybe TRBD2 (6 bases). The ends were cut back, 0 bases at V and 5 bases at J, with 12 bases in the middle. From germline, CDR1 is SGHRS and CDR2 YFSETQ. The CDR3 totals 15 residues. The CDR3 region has the DNA TGCGCCAGCAGCTTGGGCGGGGTTCGGGACAATGAGCAGTTCTTC. Amino acid sequence: CASSLGGVRDNEQFF.

This clone turned up a few times. The junction and the germline gene differ at one end; a read error may be behind it. The chain couples TRBV2 to TRBJ2-5, with 8 bases fitting TRBD1. The CDR3 runs 12 residues. Per the germline V gene, CDR1 is SNHLY and CDR2 is FYNNEI. CDR3 amino acids: CASSGTGGSRNF. The CDR3 DNA sequence: TGTGCCAGCAGCGGGACAGGCGGATCGAGGAACTTC.

V and J are TRBV11-2 and TRBJ1-2; D possibly corresponds to TRBD1 (6 bases). Trimming cost V 5 bases and J 4 bases, with 20 bases left between them. The CDR3 is 16 residues long. Germline CDR1 reads SGHAT; CDR2 reads FQNNGV. This chain's CDR3 is CASSAILQGRGYGYTF. In nucleotides, the CDR3 is TGTGCCAGCAGCGCCATCCTCCAGGGGCGCGGCTATGGCTACACCTTC.

This chain uses TRBV18 with TRBJ1-1, with 7 bases matching TRBD1. CDR1 is KGHSH and CDR2 is LQKENI in the germline V gene. The CDR3 is 15 amino acids. V lost 1 base to trimming and J lost 0 bases; unmatched junction nucleotides: 2. DNA for the CDR3: TGTGCCAGCTCACCACAGGGGGCTATGAACACTGAAGCTTTCTTT. Amino acids: CASSPQGAMNTEAFF.

This clone was detected only once. The V and J genes are TRBV5-4 and TRBJ1-1; maybe TRBD1 (6 bases). Germline CDR1 is SGHNT and CDR2 is YYREEE (reference sequence). The CDR3 is 14 residues long. Trimming cost V 5 bases and J 1 base, with 12 bases left between them. In nucleotides, the CDR3 is TGTGCCAGCAGTACAGGGTATCCGAACACTGAAGCTTTCTTT. Protein product: CASSTGYPNTEAFF. Filled out from reference TRBV5-4 and TRBJ1-1, the complete variable domain reads ETGVTQSPTHLIKTRGQQVTLRCSSQSGHNTVSWYQQALGQGPQFIFQYYREEENGRGNFPPRFSGLQFPNYSSELNVNALELDDSALYLCASSTGYPNTEAFFGQGTRLTVV.

The rearrangement joins TRBV6-5 to TRBJ1-1; D unclear. The CDR3 runs to 12 residues. The V end was cut by 5 bases, the J end by 2 bases, with 6 bases between. Germline V gives CDR1 MNHEY, CDR2 SVGAGI. The CDR3 region has the DNA TGTGCCAGCAGTCGGGGAAACACTGAAGCTTTCTTT. Its protein is CASSRGNTEAFF.

The rearrangement joins TRBV28 to TRBJ1-6, with a possible D match to TRBD1 (5 bases). V lost 4 bases, J lost 1 base, and 8 bases lay in between. Germline V gene data show CDR1 as MDHEN and CDR2 as SYDVKM. The CDR3 consists of 15 residues. CDR3 nucleotide sequence: TGTGCCAGCAGTTCTAGGGGTTCCTATAATTCACCCCTCCACTTT. It codes for CASSSRGSYNSPLHF.

The chain has TRBV3-1 (or the pseudogene TRBV3-2) and TRBJ2-5, with D tentatively TRBD1 (5 bases). There are 16 residues in the CDR3. V lost 0 bases to trimming and J lost 5 bases, with 16 bases between them. The germline gives CDR1 LGHDT, CDR2 YNNKEL (reference sequence). The CDR3 sequence is CASSQDPPGRAETQYF. CDR3 bases: TGTGCCAGCAGCCAAGATCCCCCAGGGCGCGCCGAGACCCAGTACTTC.

This clone appeared many times. The V gene is TRBV30, the J gene TRBJ1-2; D call uncertain. Trimming stripped 0 bases from V and 8 bases from J, with 16 bases between. CDR3 length: 14 residues. Germline-derived CDR1 and CDR2 are GTSNPN and SVGIG (reference sequence). The CDR3 region has the DNA TGTGCCTGGAGTGTGTCAGCGACGTCCGGCGGCTACACCTTC. Its translation is CAWSVSATSGGYTF.

This CDR3 reads CASSARTSGRSDTQYF. The CDR3 bases are TGTGCCAGCAGTGCCAGGACTAGCGGGAGGTCAGATACGCAGTATTTT. The genes are TRBV6-1 and TRBJ2-3; 14 bases agree with TRBD2. Germline loops: CDR1 MNHNS, CDR2 SASEGT. CDR3 length: 16 amino acids. V shed 4 bases, J shed 4 bases, and the junction held 4 bases outside the gene matches.

The chain carries TRBV5-5 and TRBJ1-2; TRBD1 matches 8 bases. This CDR3 has 14 amino acids. The ends lost 4 bases at V and 5 bases at J; junction bases unmatched: 7. Germline V lookup: CDR1 SGHKS, CDR2 YYEKEE (reference sequence). For the CDR3, the DNA is TGTGCCAGCAGCCCCAGGACAGGGACTTATGGCTACACCTTC. Translation: CASSPRTGTYGYTF. The whole variable domain, remainder taken from reference TRBV5-5 and TRBJ1-2, is DAGVTQSPTHLIKTRGQQVTLRCSPISGHKSVSWYQQVLGQGPQFIFQYYEKEERGRGNFPDRFSARQFPNYSSELNVNALLLGDSALYLCASSPRTGTYGYTFGSGTRLTVV.

The chain employs TRBV7-3 and TRBJ2-1; 8 nucleotides agree with TRBD2. The V gene's germline CDR1 is SGHTA and CDR2 FQGTGA. V dropped 4 bases and J dropped 0; count of bases not matched to a gene: 5. This CDR3 spans 16 amino acids. DNA of the CDR3: TGTGCCAGCAGCTCAATGAGCGGGAGCTCCTACAATGAGCAGTTCTTC. Its protein is CASSSMSGSSYNEQFF. The entire variable domain, with the rest obtained from reference TRBV7-3 and TRBJ2-1, is as follows: GAGVSQTPSNKVTEKGKYVELRCDPISGHTALYWYRQSLGQGPEFLIYFQGTGAADDSGLPNDRFFAVRPEGSVSTLKIQRTERGDSAVYLCASSSMSGSSYNEQFFGPGTRLTVL.

J is TRBJ2-5 and V is TRBV6-2 or TRBV6-3; TRBD2 matches at 12 bases. The CDR3 spans 15 residues. Germline V gene lookup returns CDR1 MNHEY and CDR2 SVGEGT. Unmatched junction bases numbered 0, after V lost 0 bases and J lost 4 bases. In DNA, the CDR3 is TGTGCCAGCAGTTACTCGACTAGCGGGAGAGAGACCCAGTACTTC. Translating gives CASSYSTSGRETQYF.

Written as DNA, the CDR3 is TGCGCCAGCAGCCAAGTCGCCGGGACTAGCGTGTACGAGCAGTACTTC. Amino acids: CASSQVAGTSVYEQYF. The genes are TRBV4-1 and TRBJ2-7; 10 nucleotides line up with TRBD2. CDR3 length equals 16 residues. CDR1 is MGHRA, CDR2 YSYEKL, per germline. The ends lost 1 base at V and 4 bases at J; junction bases unmatched: 7.

The V and J genes are TRBV7-8 and TRBJ1-5; 7 bases match TRBD1. This CDR3 contains 15 residues. CDR1 is SGHVS, CDR2 FQNEAQ, per germline. J was trimmed by 6 bases and V by 0 bases; bases with no gene match: 5. DNA of the CDR3: TGTGCCAGCAGCTTAGCGACAGGGCGGTTTCAGCCCCAGCATTTT. The encoded protein is CASSLATGRFQPQHF. Full variable domain (outside the CDR3, taken from reference TRBV7-8 and TRBJ1-5): GAGVSQSPRYKVAKRGQDVALRCDPISGHVSLFWYQQALGQGPEFLTYFQNEAQLDKSGLPSDRFFAERPEGSVSTLKIQRTQQEDSAVYLCASSLATGRFQPQHFGDGTRLSIL.

This clone was counted between two and nine times. DNA for the CDR3: TGTGCCAGCAGCGGGGACTGGAATTACGAGCAGTACTTC. Amino acids: CASSGDWNYEQYF. The chain has TRBV7-9 and TRBJ2-7, with a weak D call TRBD2 (6 bases). The germline V gene encodes CDR1 SEHNR and CDR2 FQNEAQ (reference sequence). Trimming cost V 5 bases and J 4 bases, with 12 bases left between them. This CDR3 comprises 13 residues. Using reference TRBV7-9 and TRBJ2-7 for the parts outside the CDR3, the full variable domain is DTGVSQNPRHKITKRGQNVTFRCDPISEHNRLYWYRQTLGQGPEFLTYFQNEAQLEKSRLLSDRFSAERPKGSFSTLEIQRTEQGDSAMYLCASSGDWNYEQYFGPGTRLTVT.